Listed below are T cell receptor beta chains from one sample, sequenced in a study of T cells in localized non-small cell lung cancer. Sequencing used immunoSEQ multiplex PCR; TCRdb keeps in-frame clones, though not all of them. Among about 30,000 clones listed, approximately 91% were seen once. The material was peripheral blood, obtained before any cancer treatment. All receptors derive from a female donor aged 60 or older with stage I lung adenocarcinoma. CDR3s include the opening cysteine and the closing phenylalanine or tryptophan. The order of the fields is CDR3 DNA, CDR3 protein, clone size, D gene, J gene, V gene. A D gene is named only where the DNA matches it firmly. Clone size is given for some rows only: seen once, a few or many times, or a class if the clone is expanded.

CDR3 DNA: TGTGCCAGCAGTGATGGACAGGGGTATGAAAAACTGTTTTTT
CDR3 protein: CASSDGQGYEKLFF
clone size: -
D gene: TRBD1
J gene: TRBJ1-4
V gene: TRBV6-1

CDR3 DNA: TGCGCCAGCAGCGGCCGGGACTTCTACAATGAGCAGTTCTTC
CDR3 protein: CASSGRDFYNEQFF
clone size: -
D gene: -
J gene: TRBJ2-1
V gene: TRBV10-1

CDR3 DNA: TGTGCCAGCAGTTACTCTCCGGGGTCCACGTACGAGCAGTACTTC
CDR3 protein: CASSYSPGSTYEQYF
clone size: once
D gene: -
J gene: TRBJ2-7
V gene: TRBV6-6

CDR3 DNA: TGTGCCAGCAGCCCCCGGGGAGCTAATGAAAAACTGTTTTTT
CDR3 protein: CASSPRGANEKLFF
clone size: -
D gene: -
J gene: TRBJ1-4
V gene: TRBV14

CDR3 DNA: TGTGCCAGCAGCCCTCAGGGGCTGGAGACCCAGTACTTC
CDR3 protein: CASSPQGLETQYF
clone size: -
D gene: -
J gene: TRBJ2-5
V gene: TRBV9

CDR3 DNA: TGTGCCAGCAGCTTAGACGGATCCTACGAGCAGTACTTC
CDR3 protein: CASSLDGSYEQYF
clone size: -
D gene: -
J gene: TRBJ2-7
V gene: TRBV7-2

CDR3 DNA: TGTGCCAGCAGTCGGGACGGTAATAGCAATCAGCCCCAGCATTTT
CDR3 protein: CASSRDGNSNQPQHF
clone size: -
D gene: -
J gene: TRBJ1-5
V gene: TRBV6-5

CDR3 DNA: TGCGCCAGCAGCCCCTGGGGGGCAGGAAACACCATATATTTT
CDR3 protein: CASSPWGAGNTIYF
clone size: -
D gene: -
J gene: TRBJ1-3
V gene: TRBV5-1

CDR3 DNA: TGTGCCAGCAGTCCCCGGGACTCCCACCCCGGGGGCTACACCTTC
CDR3 protein: CASSPRDSHPGGYTF
clone size: once
D gene: -
J gene: TRBJ1-2
V gene: TRBV6-5

CDR3 DNA: TGTGCCAGCAGTTTTACTAGCGGAGCGTACTACGAGCAGTACTTC
CDR3 protein: CASSFTSGAYYEQYF
clone size: -
D gene: TRBD2
J gene: TRBJ2-7
V gene: TRBV28

CDR3 DNA: TGTGCCAGCAGCTTAGCGCGGGGGGGGACAGCGAGCTCTGGAAACACCATATATTTT
CDR3 protein: CASSLARGGTASSGNTIYF
clone size: -
D gene: TRBD1
J gene: TRBJ1-3
V gene: TRBV7-8

CDR3 DNA: TGTGCCAGCAGTGAAGCGACAGGGGGCGCGGATACGCAGTATTTT
CDR3 protein: CASSEATGGADTQYF
clone size: -
D gene: TRBD1
J gene: TRBJ2-3
V gene: TRBV2

CDR3 DNA: TGTGCCAGCAGTGTGACTAGCGGAGGATCCTACAATGAGCAGTTCTTC
CDR3 protein: CASSVTSGGSYNEQFF
clone size: -
D gene: TRBD2
J gene: TRBJ2-1
V gene: TRBV6-4

CDR3 DNA: TGTGCCAGCAGCTTAGGCGGGAGTTTTGTCGGAAACACCATATATTTT
CDR3 protein: CASSLGGSFVGNTIYF
clone size: -
D gene: -
J gene: TRBJ1-3
V gene: TRBV7-9

CDR3 DNA: TGCGCCAGCAGCCAAGGCGCGGCAGGGGCCTACAATGAGCAGTTCTTC
CDR3 protein: CASSQGAAGAYNEQFF
clone size: -
D gene: -
J gene: TRBJ2-1
V gene: TRBV4-3

CDR3 DNA: TGTGCCACTAGAGTCGGTCTCTATGGCACAGATACGCAGTATTTT
CDR3 protein: CATRVGLYGTDTQYF
clone size: -
D gene: -
J gene: TRBJ2-3
V gene: TRBV7-8

CDR3 DNA: TGTGCCAGCAGCTCTGGCGGGAGTGTCTACAATGAGCAGTTCTTC
CDR3 protein: CASSSGGSVYNEQFF
clone size: -
D gene: TRBD2
J gene: TRBJ2-1
V gene: TRBV7-9

CDR3 DNA: TGTGCCAGCAGTTCAGGGGGCGCAGAGGGGGATTCCTTGCAGAGGGTCGAAAAACTGTTTTTT
CDR3 protein: CASSSGGAEGDSLQRVEKLFF
clone size: -
D gene: TRBD1
J gene: TRBJ1-4
V gene: TRBV28

CDR3 DNA: TGTGCCAGCAGTGGGCAGGACGTGGCGGGAAACACCATATATTTT
CDR3 protein: CASSGQDVAGNTIYF
clone size: few
D gene: -
J gene: TRBJ1-3
V gene: TRBV28

CDR3 DNA: TGTGCCAGCAGCCGGGGGGTCCAAGAGACCCAGTACTTC
CDR3 protein: CASSRGVQETQYF
clone size: -
D gene: TRBD2
J gene: TRBJ2-5
V gene: TRBV11-3

CDR3 DNA: TGTGCCAGCAGGGGGACAGGGGTGAATGAGCAGTTCTTC
CDR3 protein: CASRGTGVNEQFF
clone size: -
D gene: TRBD1
J gene: TRBJ2-1
V gene: TRBV7-2

CDR3 DNA: TGCGCCAGCAGTGAGGAGCCACATGGGGGTAATGAGCAGTTCTTC
CDR3 protein: CASSEEPHGGNEQFF
clone size: -
D gene: -
J gene: TRBJ2-1
V gene: TRBV10-1

CDR3 DNA: TGTGCCAGCTCACCCCAGGGGGGAATAACTGAAGCTTTCTTT
CDR3 protein: CASSPQGGITEAFF
clone size: -
D gene: TRBD1
J gene: TRBJ1-1
V gene: TRBV18

CDR3 DNA: TGTGCCAGCAGCTTTTTTGAGGGGCGCTTGACTAGTACAGATACGCAGTATTTT
CDR3 protein: CASSFFEGRLTSTDTQYF
clone size: -
D gene: -
J gene: TRBJ2-3
V gene: TRBV7-2

CDR3 DNA: TGTGCCACCAGCGCGGGAGGTGACACCGGGGAGCTGTTTTTT
CDR3 protein: CATSAGGDTGELFF
clone size: -
D gene: TRBD2
J gene: TRBJ2-2
V gene: TRBV15

CDR3 DNA: TGTGCCTGGAGCGTTGGCCGCTACAATGAGCAGTTCTTC
CDR3 protein: CAWSVGRYNEQFF
clone size: -
D gene: -
J gene: TRBJ2-1
V gene: TRBV30

CDR3 DNA: TGTGCCAGCAGCGTACCCGGGACAGCGAACACCGGGGAGCTGTTTTTT
CDR3 protein: CASSVPGTANTGELFF
clone size: -
D gene: TRBD1
J gene: TRBJ2-2
V gene: TRBV9

CDR3 DNA: TGTGCCAGCAGTGACACCGGGACTATCTACAATGAGCAGTTCTTC
CDR3 protein: CASSDTGTIYNEQFF
clone size: few
D gene: TRBD2
J gene: TRBJ2-1
V gene: TRBV7-9

CDR3 DNA: TGTGCCAGCAGCTTCTCCCTCCCAGATACGCAGTATTTT
CDR3 protein: CASSFSLPDTQYF
clone size: -
D gene: -
J gene: TRBJ2-3
V gene: TRBV11-3

CDR3 DNA: TGTGCCAGTAGTATTGGGCAGGGTAATGGCTACACCTTC
CDR3 protein: CASSIGQGNGYTF
clone size: -
D gene: -
J gene: TRBJ1-2
V gene: TRBV19

CDR3 DNA: TGTGCCACCAGCAAGAGCGGGACTAGCGGGAGAGGGGGTGAGCAGTTCTTC
CDR3 protein: CATSKSGTSGRGGEQFF
clone size: -
D gene: TRBD2
J gene: TRBJ2-1
V gene: TRBV15

CDR3 DNA: TGTGCCAGCAGTTTTTTGGGGTCTGAAGCTTTCTTT
CDR3 protein: CASSFLGSEAFF
clone size: -
D gene: -
J gene: TRBJ1-1
V gene: TRBV28

CDR3 DNA: TGTGCCAGTAGTATCTCACAGGTTTTTATGAACACTGAAGCTTTCTTT
CDR3 protein: CASSISQVFMNTEAFF
clone size: -
D gene: -
J gene: TRBJ1-1
V gene: TRBV19

CDR3 DNA: TGTGCCAGCAGTACGACAAACACAGATACGCAGTATTTT
CDR3 protein: CASSTTNTDTQYF
clone size: -
D gene: -
J gene: TRBJ2-3
V gene: TRBV28

CDR3 DNA: TGCAGCGTTTCCGGGACTAGCGGCCGCACAGATACGCAGTATTTT
CDR3 protein: CSVSGTSGRTDTQYF
clone size: -
D gene: TRBD2
J gene: TRBJ2-3
V gene: TRBV29-1

CDR3 DNA: TGTGCCAGCAGTACCGGGACTAGCGGCTACAATGAGCAGTTCTTC
CDR3 protein: CASSTGTSGYNEQFF
clone size: -
D gene: -
J gene: TRBJ2-1
V gene: TRBV21-1

CDR3 DNA: TGTGCCTGGAGTGCATCCTACAATGAGCAGTTCTTC
CDR3 protein: CAWSASYNEQFF
clone size: -
D gene: -
J gene: TRBJ2-1
V gene: TRBV30

CDR3 DNA: TGCGCCAGCAGCCAAGATCCCGGACGCCACAATGAGCAGTTCTTC
CDR3 protein: CASSQDPGRHNEQFF
clone size: -
D gene: -
J gene: TRBJ2-1
V gene: TRBV4-3

CDR3 DNA: TGTGCCAGCTTTTTTGGGGGCCCGACCCCTGAAGCTTTCTTT
CDR3 protein: CASFFGGPTPEAFF
clone size: once
D gene: -
J gene: TRBJ1-1
V gene: TRBV2

CDR3 DNA: TGTGCCAGCTCGCAAATCCTAGCGGGGCCCTCAGATACGCAGTATTTT
CDR3 protein: CASSQILAGPSDTQYF
clone size: -
D gene: TRBD2
J gene: TRBJ2-3
V gene: TRBV18

CDR3 DNA: TGTGCCAGCAGCTTATCCCCGTACGACCCGGGACAGGGGAACACTGAAGCTTTCTTT
CDR3 protein: CASSLSPYDPGQGNTEAFF
clone size: -
D gene: TRBD1
J gene: TRBJ1-1
V gene: TRBV7-3

CDR3 DNA: TGTGCCAGCAGTGCGGGCAACACAGATACGCAGTATTTT
CDR3 protein: CASSAGNTDTQYF
clone size: -
D gene: -
J gene: TRBJ2-3
V gene: TRBV28

CDR3 DNA: TGTGCCAGCAGCACGGACTCTTTGCCCCAGCATTTT
CDR3 protein: CASSTDSLPQHF
clone size: -
D gene: -
J gene: TRBJ1-5
V gene: TRBV7-9

CDR3 DNA: TGTGCCAGCAAGACAGGGGGCGATACGCAGTATTTT
CDR3 protein: CASKTGGDTQYF
clone size: -
D gene: TRBD1
J gene: TRBJ2-3
V gene: TRBV2

CDR3 DNA: TGTGCCAGCAGCTTCGACACCGGGGAGCTGTTTTTT
CDR3 protein: CASSFDTGELFF
clone size: -
D gene: -
J gene: TRBJ2-2
V gene: TRBV11-2

CDR3 DNA: TGTGCCAGCAGTTACGAGGGCGCTGAAGCTTTCTTT
CDR3 protein: CASSYEGAEAFF
clone size: -
D gene: -
J gene: TRBJ1-1
V gene: TRBV6-5

CDR3 DNA: TGCGCCAGCAGGTATCAACAGGGAGCGAACTACGAGCAGTACTTC
CDR3 protein: CASRYQQGANYEQYF
clone size: -
D gene: -
J gene: TRBJ2-7
V gene: TRBV5-1

CDR3 DNA: TGTGCCAGCAGTGAACGGGGCAGGCCCGCCGGGGAGCTGTTTTTT
CDR3 protein: CASSERGRPAGELFF
clone size: -
D gene: -
J gene: TRBJ2-2
V gene: TRBV6-1

CDR3 DNA: TGTGCCAGCAGTTACCAAGGGTATAGCAATCAGCCCCAGCATTTT
CDR3 protein: CASSYQGYSNQPQHF
clone size: -
D gene: -
J gene: TRBJ1-5
V gene: TRBV28

CDR3 DNA: TGTGCCAGCAGCTCCTCGAGACAGGGGGCCTACGAGCAGTACTTC
CDR3 protein: CASSSSRQGAYEQYF
clone size: -
D gene: TRBD1
J gene: TRBJ2-7
V gene: TRBV13

CDR3 DNA: TGTGCCAGCAGCCAAGGGGGGATGAACACTGAAGCTTTCTTT
CDR3 protein: CASSQGGMNTEAFF
clone size: -
D gene: -
J gene: TRBJ1-1
V gene: TRBV4-2

CDR3 DNA: TGCGCCAGCAGTGAGGCGGCGGGAGAGCAGTACTTC
CDR3 protein: CASSEAAGEQYF
clone size: -
D gene: -
J gene: TRBJ2-7
V gene: TRBV10-2

CDR3 DNA: TGTGCCAGCAGTTTCGGGCTAGCGGAATACAATGAGCAGTTCTTC
CDR3 protein: CASSFGLAEYNEQFF
clone size: -
D gene: TRBD2
J gene: TRBJ2-1
V gene: TRBV28

CDR3 DNA: TGTGCCAGCAGCGCCGGTAGGGACAGGGGACACGAGCAGTACTTC
CDR3 protein: CASSAGRDRGHEQYF
clone size: -
D gene: -
J gene: TRBJ2-7
V gene: TRBV21-1

CDR3 DNA: TGTGCCAGTAGTATAGAAGGCGGAGATACGCAGTATTTT
CDR3 protein: CASSIEGGDTQYF
clone size: once
D gene: -
J gene: TRBJ2-3
V gene: TRBV19

CDR3 DNA: TGTGCCAGCAGCCTCGAGGGACTAGCGGGAGGCGAGCAGTTCTTC
CDR3 protein: CASSLEGLAGGEQFF
clone size: -
D gene: TRBD2
J gene: TRBJ2-1
V gene: TRBV7-3

CDR3 DNA: TGCGCCAGCAGCTTGACGTCTAGCGGGAGTGGTGTGGCCGGGGAGCTGTTTTTT
CDR3 protein: CASSLTSSGSGVAGELFF
clone size: -
D gene: TRBD2
J gene: TRBJ2-2
V gene: TRBV5-1

CDR3 DNA: TGTGCAACCCTAGCGGAGGGGACCTACAATGAGCAGTTCTTC
CDR3 protein: CATLAEGTYNEQFF
clone size: -
D gene: TRBD2
J gene: TRBJ2-1
V gene: TRBV2